The 15 T cell receptor beta chains given below trace back to one sample, sequenced in a study of blood T cell repertoires in COVID-19. Data came from immunoSEQ multiplex PCR; TCRdb stores just in-frame clones and leaves some out. Here the sample spans 25,000 to 30,000 clones, 85% to 95% being singletons. The sequenced sample was peripheral blood. These receptor sequences come from a woman aged 70-85 years with COVID-19, enrolled during active disease.

The chain recombines TRBV24-1 with TRBJ1-2; D not certain. The CDR3 covers 13 residues. Per the germline V gene, CDR1 is KGHDR and CDR2 is SFDVKD. The V end lost 7 bases, the J end lost 4 bases, and 12 bases lay between the germline ends. CDR3 DNA: TGTGCCACCAGCGACCACCTAGGCTATGGCTACACCTTC. Amino acids: CATSDHLGYGYTF.

This chain joins TRBV21-1 and TRBJ2-1; the table gives TRBD2 as D, unverified against the DNA. TRBV21-1 is a known pseudogene. This CDR3 spans 18 amino acids. In DNA, the CDR3 is TGTGCCAGCAGCAAAGAAGCGCGTCTACGGAGCTCCTACAATGAGCAGTTCTTC. This codes for CASSKEARLRSSYNEQFF.

The V call is TRBV6-5, the J call TRBJ1-5; D might be TRBD1 (6 bases). The V end was cut by 8 bases, the J end by 4 bases, with 15 bases between. Germline V gives CDR1 MNHEY, CDR2 SVGAGI. The CDR3 has 14 residues. For the CDR3, the DNA is TGTGCCAGCCGGGCGCCAGGGGTGAATCAGCCCCAGCATTTT. This encodes CASRAPGVNQPQHF.

The rearrangement links TRBV27 to TRBJ1-3; D is unclear. The germline V and J ends were trimmed by 2 bases and 0 bases, with 8 bases remaining between them. Germline loops: CDR1 MNHEY, CDR2 SMNVEV (reference sequence). This CDR3 is 15 amino acids long. In DNA form, the CDR3 reads TGTGCCAGCAGTTTAACTGGCGGCTCTGGAAACACCATATATTTT. It is translated as CASSLTGGSGNTIYF.

The genes are TRBV19 and TRBJ2-1; 11 bases line up with TRBD2. Germline lookup yields CDR1 LNHDA and CDR2 SQIVND (reference sequence). V lost 3 bases and J lost 9; bases outside the gene matches: 19. CDR3 length: 19 amino acids. CDR3 in DNA: TGTGCCAGTAGTATGGTCCTAGCGGGAGGCCCACGGTTCCTCAGTGAGCAGTTCTTC. Its translation is CASSMVLAGGPRFLSEQFF.

This chain joins TRBV4-2 and TRBJ1-5, with D perhaps matching TRBD1 (5 bases). The ends were cut back, 0 bases at V and 7 bases at J, with 10 bases in the middle. Germline V CDR1 and CDR2: LGHNA, YNFKEQ. The CDR3 is 14 residues long. CDR3 sequence: CASSQEIGGQPQHF. As DNA, the CDR3 is TGTGCCAGCAGCCAAGAAATCGGGGGGCAGCCCCAGCATTTT.

This chain joins TRBV19 and TRBJ2-1; TRBD2 aligns across 8 bases. The CDR3 loop spans 13 amino acids. The V and J ends lost 7 bases and 8 bases, in that order; junction bases with no gene match: 7. In germline, CDR1 is LNHDA, CDR2 SQIVND (reference sequence). The chain's CDR3 is CASNSGSSHEQFF. CDR3 sequence (DNA): TGTGCCAGTAACAGCGGGAGTTCCCATGAGCAGTTCTTC.

The chain couples TRBV19 to TRBJ2-3; 7 nucleotides align to TRBD2. V shed 3 bases and J 3 bases; nucleotides not matched to a gene: 0. The CDR3 spans 13 residues. Looked up from germline, CDR1 is LNHDA and CDR2 is SQIVND (reference sequence). Here the CDR3 DNA reads TGTGCCAGTAGTATGGGGGGGACAGATACGCAGTATTTT. Protein sequence: CASSMGGTDTQYF. The entire variable domain, with the rest obtained from reference TRBV19 and TRBJ2-3, is as follows: DGGITQSPKYLFRKEGQNVTLSCEQNLNHDAMYWYRQDPGQGLRLIYYSQIVNDFQKGDIAEGYSVSREKKESFPLTVTSAQKNPTAFYLCASSMGGTDTQYFGPGTRLTVL.

The gene calls are TRBV18 and TRBJ1-2, with TRBD1 identical over 7 bases. The V segment lost 3 bases and the J segment 5 bases; nucleotides outside the gene matches: 12. The CDR3 is made up of 16 amino acids. Germline CDR1 reads KGHSH; CDR2 reads LQKENI. The CDR3 sequence: CASSPTGQLASYGYTF. CDR3 DNA sequence: TGTGCCAGCTCACCTACGGGACAGCTCGCTTCATATGGCTACACCTTC.

V usage is TRBV2 and J usage is TRBJ2-7, with a weak D call TRBD1 (5 bases). CDR1 SNHLY and CDR2 FYNNEI come from the germline V gene. CDR3 length: 16 amino acids. V shed 7 bases and J shed 2 bases, with 21 bases lying between them. The CDR3 is CASIGVREVGPYEQYF. DNA of the CDR3: TGTGCCAGCATAGGGGTTAGGGAAGTAGGCCCCTACGAGCAGTACTTC.

The rearrangement joins TRBV27 to TRBJ1-6, with D tentatively TRBD1 (6 bases). Trimming removed 7 bases from V and 5 bases from J, with 24 bases in between. The CDR3 loop spans 18 amino acids. Looked up from germline, CDR1 is MNHEY and CDR2 is SMNVEV (reference sequence). CDR3 region: CASTSPTGKGHDNSPLHF. CDR3 DNA sequence: TGTGCCAGCACAAGCCCAACAGGGAAGGGTCACGATAATTCACCCCTCCACTTT.

The chain couples TRBV11-1 to TRBJ2-3; possibly TRBD1 for D (6 bases). The germline V gene has CDR1 SGHAT and CDR2 FQDESV (reference sequence). The CDR3 contains 14 residues. V was cut by 1 base and J by 1 base, with 6 bases left in between. The CDR3 region has the DNA TGTGCCAGCAGCTTAGACAGGGGCACAGATACGCAGTATTTT. This gives the protein CASSLDRGTDTQYF.

The chain employs TRBV5-5 and TRBJ2-5; weak D call: TRBD1 (5 bases). CDR1 is SGHKS and CDR2 is YYEKEE in the germline V gene (reference sequence). The CDR3 has 14 amino acids. Trimming shortened V by 0 bases and J by 1 base, and 7 bases separated the two germline ends. Here the CDR3 DNA reads TGTGCCAGCAGCTTGGTGACAGTCCAAGAGACCCAGTACTTC. It translates to CASSLVTVQETQYF.

The V call is TRBV5-4, the J call TRBJ2-1; TRBD1 aligns across 9 bases. The CDR3 length is 14 residues. Trimming cost V 3 bases and J 5 bases; bases outside gene matches: 3. The germline gives CDR1 SGHNT, CDR2 YYREEE (reference sequence). CDR3 loop: CASSSGQGNNEQFF. Written as DNA, the CDR3 is TGTGCCAGCAGCTCGGGACAGGGTAACAATGAGCAGTTCTTC.

This chain joins TRBV6-2 or TRBV6-3 and TRBJ1-1; maybe TRBD1 (6 bases). Germline V gene sequence: CDR1 MNHEY, CDR2 SVGEGT. The CDR3 loop spans 14 amino acids. V was trimmed by 2 bases and J by 5 bases, leaving 12 bases between them. The CDR3 is CASSYPQGLTEAFF. CDR3 nucleotides: TGTGCCAGCAGTTACCCACAGGGTTTGACTGAAGCTTTCTTT.